The subject of this entry is one T cell receptor (beta chain). The protocol was immunoSEQ multiplex PCR, while the TCRdb copy is restricted to in-frame clones and leaves out a portion. The sample has roughly 130,000 clones, 75% to 95% seen once; the top ten hold under 3.5%. This entry is derived from a study of T cell responses to AZD1222 COVID-19 vaccine. This CDR3 has 14 residues. Trimming removed 7 bases from V and 2 bases from J; junction bases left unmatched: 6. Germline CDR1 reads MNHEY; CDR2 reads SVGAGI. The sequences come from peripheral blood, collected on day 0 of AZD1222 vaccination. This chain connects TRBV6-5 to TRBJ2-7; 9 bases agree with TRBD1. The source is an adult in good health. CDR3 sequence (DNA): TGTGCCAGCACCTTACAGGGGGCTGCCTACGAGCAGTACTTC. This translates into CASTLQGAAYEQYF.